The following is a T cell receptor (beta chain) sequence with its context. This clonotype was seen a few times. What antigen it recognizes has not been identified. Base qualities are missing; no much larger clone stands one base away. The data were obtained in a study of blood T cells in healthy people across ages (dated by TCRdb to the mid-2010s). General notes on the study: In model experiments, template switching captured roughly one uniquely barcoded TCR beta cDNA molecule for every two T cells. Two additional independent replicas of 1 million unique cDNA reads from the same blood draw were analyzed for two donors (one aged 18 to 30 and one aged 80 or older). To track age-related changes in TCR beta repertoire diversity, the study relied on deep sequencing normalized with unique cDNA molecular identifiers. The donors were split into four age groups: young (average about 15 years), middle-aged (39), aged (about 56) and long-lived (under 85). To avoid experimental bias, donors of different ages were distributed randomly across sequencing lanes. Overall study results and their limits: As age increased, observed TCR beta diversity per million T cells dropped in a roughly linear way, and a significant reduction was already evident by age 40. Compared with the aged group, more naive CD4+ T cells, fewer expanded clones and increased TCR diversity were shown by the long-lived group, suggesting age selection. Because the CMV infection status of the donors was unknown, age-related changes in expanded clonotypes may potentially have been confounded. Bulk unsorted PBMC profiling prevented conclusive comparison of naive and antigen-experienced compartments. Estimates of total diversity based on one million sequenced T cells were considered lower bounds and underestimates. A strong correlation was found between observed TCR beta diversity and the percentage of naive T cells measured by flow cytometry.

The donors were roughly 39 Caucasian individuals from Russia, aged roughly 6 to 95 years, who were systemically healthy. Each donor gave about 9.7 milliliters of peripheral blood, drawn into EDTA-treated Vacutainer tubes. Ficoll-Paque density-gradient centrifugation was used to isolate PBMCs, with at least 6.5 million per sample. Total RNA, at least 5.5 micrograms per sample, was extracted from PBMCs with Trizol reagent. For every donor, flow cytometry on a PBMC aliquot measured the percentage of naive CD45RAhigh/CD27high T cells. Including the terminal cysteine and phenylalanine, the CDR3 comprises 16 residues. Only CDR3 DNA remains: 48 bases, in frame from the first base. Unmatched junction bases come to 12, with V trimmed by 5 bases and J by 5 bases. In the germline V gene, CDR1 corresponds to MNHEY and CDR2 to SVGEGT. The method was 5' RACE. TCRdb records Illumina HiSeq 2500 as the sequencer. A second PCR of about 6 to 11 cycles was performed with a sample-barcoded 5' primer and a J-beta primer mix. A unique molecular identifier was introduced onto each TCR beta cDNA molecule by a template-switch 5' adaptor carrying 12 random nucleotides. Each sample yielded at least 3 million CDR3-containing paired-end reads. First-strand cDNA was synthesized from all RNA with the Mint cDNA synthesis kit, primed by a TRBC-specific oligonucleotide. Following uracil-DNA glycosylase treatment, all cDNA underwent a first 18-cycle PCR with the universal primers M1SS and BC2_uni_R. Turning to the authors' computational methods: For normalization, 1 million high-quality reads were randomly selected from each sample, with every read carrying a distinct molecular identifier. Instead of being binned into consensus sequences, reads that shared molecular identifiers were thrown out. MiTCR, set to a Q25 quality threshold and the strictest error-elimination algorithm, was used for CDR3 identification, clonotype clustering and error correction. A nonparametric unseen species model using Euler transformation provided a lower-bound estimate of total TCR beta diversity. The public sequencing data were trimmed at Q25 with fastp and processed into clonotypes with MiXCR by TCRdb, which kept only in-frame beta chains. Identical CDR3 proteins give one entry, which carries the most common genes and DNA. The authors' filters were not applied to this entry. This sample lists 850,000 to 950,000 distinct CDR3 sequences; more than 25% were detected once. Roughly 17% of the sample is held by the ten biggest clonotypes.

The V and J segments used are TRBV6-2 or TRBV6-3 and TRBJ1-2, with 9 middle bases fitting TRBD1. The clonotype originates from a woman over 75 in good health. Sequencing input: blood. CDR3 sequence: CASSPGDRVPLYGYTF. The DNA sequence reads TGTGCCAGCAGTCCCGGGGACAGGGTCCCTCTATATGGCTACACCTTC.